A selection of T cell receptor beta chains follows, all from one sample in a study of radiotherapy plus CTLA-4 blockade in lung cancer. The protocol was immunoSEQ multiplex PCR, while the TCRdb copy is restricted to in-frame clones and leaves out a portion. This table holds some 80,000 clones, approximately 80% found once. The sequencing used peripheral blood, collected from a patient treated with radiotherapy plus ipilimumab. The receptors here all came from a human donor with non-small cell lung cancer who had stable disease on radiotherapy plus ipilimumab. The CDR3 runs from the conserved cysteine through the conserved F or W. Each record gives: D gene, V gene, J gene, clone size, CDR3 DNA, CDR3 protein. A D gene is named only where the DNA matches it firmly. Not all rows give a size; the values are once, few, many and, for expanded clones, a class.

D: .
V: TRBV20-1
J: TRBJ1-1
size: .
DNA: TGCAGTGCTGCTCCGGCCGACGAAGCTTTCTTT
CDR3: CSAAPADEAFF

D: .
V: TRBV7-8
J: TRBJ2-4
size: .
DNA: TGTGCCAGCAGCTTGGGGGGCTTAGACAAAAACATTCAGTACTTC
CDR3: CASSLGGLDKNIQYF

D: TRBD1
V: TRBV18
J: TRBJ2-7
size: .
DNA: TGTGCCAGCACCCGGGACAGGGGAAGAGAGCAGTACTTC
CDR3: CASTRDRGREQYF

D: .
V: TRBV27
J: TRBJ1-6
size: .
DNA: TGTGCCACGGGAACCGGGACCCACCTTTCACCCCTCCACTTT
CDR3: CATGTGTHLSPLHF

D: .
V: TRBV18
J: TRBJ2-5
size: once
DNA: TGTGCCAGCTCACCTACTCAAGAGACCCAGTACTTC
CDR3: CASSPTQETQYF

D: .
V: TRBV7-7
J: TRBJ2-2
size: .
DNA: TGTGCTAGCCGGGGGTCGAACACCGGGGAGCTGTTTTTT
CDR3: CASRGSNTGELFF

D: TRBD1
V: TRBV29-1
J: TRBJ2-1
size: .
DNA: TGCAGCGTTGAGTCCCCCACCGGGACAGGGGGCGATGAGCAGTTCTTC
CDR3: CSVESPTGTGGDEQFF

D: TRBD2
V: TRBV7-2
J: TRBJ2-7
size: .
DNA: TGTGCCAGCAGCTTAACTAGCGGGAGTCCTCCCTACGAGCAGTACTTC
CDR3: CASSLTSGSPPYEQYF

D: .
V: TRBV2
J: TRBJ1-6
size: .
DNA: TGTGCCAGCAGTGAACGCCAGGGTCGTAATTCACCCCTCCACTTT
CDR3: CASSERQGRNSPLHF

D: TRBD2
V: TRBV5-6
J: TRBJ2-5
size: .
DNA: TGTGCCAGCAGCTCCGGGACTAGACGCGCGATCCAGTACTTC
CDR3: CASSSGTRRAIQYF

D: TRBD2
V: TRBV5-1
J: TRBJ2-2
size: .
DNA: TGCGCCAGCAGCTTGGGACTAGCGGGAGGTCACGGGGAGCTGTTTTTT
CDR3: CASSLGLAGGHGELFF

D: .
V: TRBV9
J: TRBJ1-1
size: .
DNA: TGTGCCAGCAGCGTTGGAGGGCCCACTGAAGCTTTCTTT
CDR3: CASSVGGPTEAFF

D: TRBD2
V: TRBV19
J: TRBJ2-1
size: .
DNA: TGTGCCAGTAGGAGGGGACTAGCGTGGAATGAGCAGTTCTTC
CDR3: CASRRGLAWNEQFF

D: TRBD1
V: TRBV19
J: TRBJ1-6
size: .
DNA: TGTGCCACGGGACAGATCTCTGAGAATTCACCCCTCCACTTT
CDR3: CATGQISENSPLHF

D: .
V: TRBV2
J: TRBJ1-1
size: .
DNA: TGTGCCAGCGCCTCGGGGAACACTGAAGCTTTCTTT
CDR3: CASASGNTEAFF

D: .
V: TRBV5-1
J: TRBJ1-4
size: .
DNA: TGCGCCAGCAGCTTGAGTCCAACTAATGAAAAACTGTTTTTT
CDR3: CASSLSPTNEKLFF

D: TRBD1
V: TRBV5-1
J: TRBJ2-7
size: .
DNA: TGCGCCAGCAGTTCGGACTTGGGACAGGGGACGAGTGAGCAGTACTTC
CDR3: CASSSDLGQGTSEQYF

D: .
V: TRBV18
J: TRBJ2-7
size: .
DNA: TGTGCCAGCTCACCGGGGAGGACTATCCTCGAGCAGTACTTC
CDR3: CASSPGRTILEQYF

D: .
V: TRBV19
J: TRBJ1-5
size: .
DNA: TGTGCCAGTAGTTTGACAGGCCGCAATAGCAATCAGCCCCAGCATTTT
CDR3: CASSLTGRNSNQPQHF

D: .
V: TRBV7-3
J: TRBJ2-1
size: .
DNA: TGTGCCAGCAGCTTAGATACCTTGGTGGGAGAGCAGTTCTTC
CDR3: CASSLDTLVGEQFF

D: .
V: TRBV7-9
J: TRBJ1-5
size: .
DNA: TGTGCCAGCAGCTTGGGCGGAATCAGCCCCCAGCATTTT
CDR3: CASSLGGISPQHF

D: TRBD2
V: TRBV7-2
J: TRBJ2-2
size: .
DNA: TGTGCCAGCAGCCCTCGGACTAGCGGGAGGGCCGCGAACACCGGGGAGCTGTTTTTT
CDR3: CASSPRTSGRAANTGELFF

D: TRBD2
V: TRBV4-1
J: TRBJ2-5
size: .
DNA: TGCGCCAGCAGCCAATTTGGACTAGCGGGGAACCAAGAGACCCAGTACTTC
CDR3: CASSQFGLAGNQETQYF

D: TRBD2
V: TRBV5-1
J: TRBJ2-6
size: once
DNA: TGCGCCAGCAGCTTGCTCCCGACTAGCGGGGGGGCGCTTAACTCTGGGGCCAACGTCCTGACTTTC
CDR3: CASSLLPTSGGALNSGANVLTF

D: .
V: TRBV2
J: TRBJ1-1
size: .
DNA: TGTGCCAGCAACGGGAAGAAGAACACTGAAGCTTTCTTT
CDR3: CASNGKKNTEAFF

D: .
V: TRBV19
J: TRBJ1-2
size: .
DNA: TGTGCCAGTAGTATGACCAGGGGAAAGTCTGGCTACACCTTC
CDR3: CASSMTRGKSGYTF

D: .
V: TRBV30
J: TRBJ2-7
size: .
DNA: TGTGCCTGGAGTGTAGTGGGTGACAGGACCTACGAGCAGTACTTC
CDR3: CAWSVVGDRTYEQYF

D: .
V: TRBV2
J: TRBJ1-1
size: .
DNA: TGTGCCAGCAAGGCCAGGGAGAACACTGAAGCTTTCTTT
CDR3: CASKARENTEAFF

D: .
V: TRBV18
J: TRBJ1-5
size: .
DNA: TGTGCCAGCTCACCCCGGGCAGGGATGAATCAGCCCCAGCATTTT
CDR3: CASSPRAGMNQPQHF

D: .
V: TRBV4-1
J: TRBJ2-5
size: .
DNA: TGCGCCAGCAGCCCGGGACTCACGGAGGCTTCCCAGTACTTC
CDR3: CASSPGLTEASQYF

D: .
V: TRBV7-9
J: TRBJ1-5
size: .
DNA: TGTGCCAGCAGCCCGGACGGACTTAGCAATCAGCCCCAGCATTTT
CDR3: CASSPDGLSNQPQHF

D: .
V: TRBV27
J: TRBJ1-5
size: .
DNA: TGTGCCAGCAGCTCTTTAAGCAATCAGCCCCAGCATTTT
CDR3: CASSSLSNQPQHF

D: TRBD1
V: TRBV9
J: TRBJ1-5
size: .
DNA: TGTGCCAGCAGCCGTAGACCAGGGGGAAGCGATCAGCCCCAGCATTTT
CDR3: CASSRRPGGSDQPQHF

D: TRBD1
V: TRBV28
J: TRBJ1-1
size: .
DNA: TGTGCCAGTACGCAGGGGGGTTTCGTGAACACTGAAGCTTTCTTT
CDR3: CASTQGGFVNTEAFF

D: .
V: TRBV27
J: TRBJ2-3
size: .
DNA: TGTGCCAGCAGTCTCGGGACCGGAGATACGCAGTATTTT
CDR3: CASSLGTGDTQYF

D: TRBD1
V: TRBV5-6
J: TRBJ2-5
size: .
DNA: TGTGCCAGCAGCCCAGTCATCCAGGGGGCTCCAGAGACCCAGTACTTC
CDR3: CASSPVIQGAPETQYF

D: .
V: TRBV5-6
J: TRBJ2-2
size: .
DNA: TGTGCCAGCAGCACCGGGACCCCGACTAGGGAGCTGTTTTTT
CDR3: CASSTGTPTRELFF

D: .
V: TRBV10-1
J: TRBJ1-1
size: few
DNA: TGCGCCAGCGGCAACCTGGGCACTGAAGCTTTCTTT
CDR3: CASGNLGTEAFF

D: .
V: TRBV28
J: TRBJ1-6
size: .
DNA: TGTGCCAGCAGTTTATTTAGGGGTTCTAATAATTCACCCCTCCACTTT
CDR3: CASSLFRGSNNSPLHF

D: .
V: TRBV2
J: TRBJ2-5
size: .
DNA: TGTGCCAGCAGTGAAGCGACGAGGGAAGGAGAGACCCAGTACTTC
CDR3: CASSEATREGETQYF

D: .
V: TRBV30
J: TRBJ1-2
size: once
DNA: TGTGCCTGGAGTCCATCCTATGGCTACACCTTC
CDR3: CAWSPSYGYTF

D: .
V: TRBV7-9
J: TRBJ1-4
size: .
DNA: TGTGCCAGCAGCTTAGGGGCAGTCGGGAATGCAAAACTGTTTTTT
CDR3: CASSLGAVGNAKLFF

D: TRBD1
V: TRBV5-1
J: TRBJ2-7
size: few
DNA: TGCGCCAATCATGGGACAGGGCTCGCCTACGAGCAGTACTTC
CDR3: CANHGTGLAYEQYF

D: .
V: TRBV7-2
J: TRBJ1-1
size: few
DNA: TGTGCCAGCAGCTTATATCAACGAACTGAAGCTTTCTTT
CDR3: CASSLYQRTEAFF

D: .
V: TRBV9
J: TRBJ1-1
size: .
DNA: TGTGCCAGCAGCGTAGGTGGGGCAGGGAACACTGAAGCTTTCTTT
CDR3: CASSVGGAGNTEAFF

D: .
V: TRBV6-1
J: TRBJ1-2
size: .
DNA: TGTGCCAGCAATCTTTATGGCTACACCTTC
CDR3: CASNLYGYTF

D: TRBD2
V: TRBV19
J: TRBJ2-1
size: .
DNA: TGTGCCAGTAGCCCGGGGGGCTCCTACAATGAGCAGTTCTTC
CDR3: CASSPGGSYNEQFF

D: TRBD1
V: TRBV25-1
J: TRBJ2-6
size: .
DNA: TGTGCCAGCACCGGCACAGGGGTCCCCAGGGGGGCCAACGTCCTGACTTTC
CDR3: CASTGTGVPRGANVLTF

D: .
V: TRBV6-5
J: TRBJ1-2
size: .
DNA: TGTGCCAGCAGTAGACTGGGAGGCGGCTATGGCTACACCTTC
CDR3: CASSRLGGGYGYTF

D: .
V: TRBV12-5
J: TRBJ2-2
size: .
DNA: TGTGCTAGTGGTTTGGGATTTCTCGGCGGGGAGCTGTTTTTT
CDR3: CASGLGFLGGELFF

D: TRBD1
V: TRBV2
J: TRBJ1-4
size: .
DNA: TGTGCCAGCAGCGGACAGGGAAGTAATGAAAAACTGTTTTTT
CDR3: CASSGQGSNEKLFF

D: .
V: TRBV5-6
J: TRBJ1-5
size: once
DNA: TGTGCCAGCAGCTTATGGGGCGGCAATCAGCCCCAGCATTTT
CDR3: CASSLWGGNQPQHF

D: .
V: TRBV7-9
J: TRBJ1-2
size: once
DNA: TGTGCCAGCAGCTCCGTCGGGGAGCGGGGCTACACCTTC
CDR3: CASSSVGERGYTF

D: TRBD2
V: TRBV2
J: TRBJ2-1
size: .
DNA: TGTGCCAGCAGTCCGGGACTAGCAGTTGAGCAGTTCTTC
CDR3: CASSPGLAVEQFF

D: .
V: TRBV6-7
J: TRBJ1-1
size: .
DNA: TGTGCCAGCAGTTTTTGCCTAAACACTGAAGCTTTCTTT
CDR3: CASSFCLNTEAFF

D: TRBD1
V: TRBV30
J: TRBJ2-2
size: .
DNA: TGTGCCTGGAGAGTCCAGGGGGCCGGGGAGCTGTTTTTT
CDR3: CAWRVQGAGELFF

D: .
V: TRBV27
J: TRBJ1-3
size: .
DNA: TGTGCCAGCAGTCTTCAGAGCTCTGGAAACACCATATATTTT
CDR3: CASSLQSSGNTIYF

D: .
V: TRBV11-3
J: TRBJ2-5
size: .
DNA: TGTGCCAGCAGCCCCGGGACCCCCAGGGAGGAGACCCAGTACTTC
CDR3: CASSPGTPREETQYF

D: .
V: TRBV7-2
J: TRBJ1-5
size: .
DNA: TGTGCCAGCAGCTTCGGAGATCAGCCCCAGCATTTT
CDR3: CASSFGDQPQHF

D: TRBD1
V: TRBV27
J: TRBJ2-5
size: .
DNA: TGTGCCAGCAGTTTATCAGGGGGCGGAATCCAAGAGACCCAGTACTTC
CDR3: CASSLSGGGIQETQYF